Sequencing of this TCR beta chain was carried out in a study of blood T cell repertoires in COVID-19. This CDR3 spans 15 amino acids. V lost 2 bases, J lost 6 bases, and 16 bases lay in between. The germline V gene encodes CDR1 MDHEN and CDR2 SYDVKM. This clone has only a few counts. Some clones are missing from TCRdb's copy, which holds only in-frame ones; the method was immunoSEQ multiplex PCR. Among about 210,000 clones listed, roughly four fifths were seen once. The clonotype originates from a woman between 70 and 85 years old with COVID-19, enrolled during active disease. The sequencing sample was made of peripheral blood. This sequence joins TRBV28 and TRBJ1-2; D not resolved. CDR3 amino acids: CASSLREVKRDGYTF. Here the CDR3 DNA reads TGTGCCAGCAGTTTACGCGAGGTAAAGCGGGATGGCTACACCTTC.